Each of the 8 T cell receptor beta chains below was sequenced from the same sample in a study of blood T cell repertoires in COVID-19. TCRdb's table, derived via immunoSEQ multiplex PCR, lists solely in-frame clones and lacks some. This sample has 95,000 to 100,000 clones, with about 84% found just once. The specimen sequenced was peripheral blood. The receptors originated from an elderly woman with acute or convalescent COVID-19.

V usage is TRBV18 and J usage is TRBJ2-7; D may be TRBD2 (6 bases). Germline loops: CDR1 KGHSH, CDR2 LQKENI. The length of the CDR3 is 15 residues. Trimming shortened V by 5 bases and J by 5 bases, and 19 bases separated the two germline ends. For the CDR3, the DNA is TGTGCCAGCTCATTAATCGGGGGACCGCAGAACGAGCAGTACTTC. Protein product: CASSLIGGPQNEQYF.

The genes are TRBV5-1 and TRBJ2-6; 8 positions agree with TRBD1. CDR1 is SGHRS and CDR2 is YFSETQ in the germline V gene. The CDR3 is 18 amino acids. V gave up 1 base and J gave up 1 base; unmatched junction bases: 7. CDR3 sequence reads: CASSLSGQGSSGANVLTF. CDR3 DNA sequence: TGCGCCAGCAGCTTGTCAGGACAGGGTTCGTCTGGGGCCAACGTCCTGACTTTC.

The chain links TRBV5-1 to TRBJ1-1, with TRBD1 as a possible D gene (5 bases). The CDR3 contains 14 residues. The V end was cut by 7 bases, the J end by 1 base, with 14 bases between. Germline V CDR1 and CDR2: SGHRS, YFSETQ. The CDR3 nucleotides are TGCGCCAGCGCGGGGCAGGTGGGGAACACTGAAGCTTTCTTT. It encodes CASAGQVGNTEAFF.

The V gene is TRBV2, the J gene TRBJ1-6; no clear D. The CDR3 runs to 14 residues. Looked up from germline, CDR1 is SNHLY and CDR2 is FYNNEI. Trimming cost V 7 bases and J 3 bases, with 10 bases left between them. The CDR3 reads CASTTRDYNSPLHF. CDR3 nucleotide sequence: TGTGCCAGCACCACACGGGACTATAATTCACCCCTCCACTTT.

The genes are TRBV20-1 and TRBJ1-2; no firm D call. V was cut by 3 bases and J by 8 bases, with 16 bases left in between. This CDR3 has 13 residues. Per the germline V gene, CDR1 is DFQATT and CDR2 is SNEGSKA (reference sequence). CDR3 region: CSASPAGLWGYTF. In DNA form, the CDR3 reads TGCAGTGCTAGTCCCGCAGGTCTGTGGGGCTACACCTTC.

The chain combines TRBV7-8 with TRBJ1-5, with 10 bases matching TRBD1. CDR3 length: 17 residues. Looked up from germline, CDR1 is SGHVS and CDR2 is FQNEAQ. J gave up 4 bases and V 5 bases, and 11 bases lay outside the gene matches. For the CDR3, the DNA is TGTGCCAGCAGCGGACGCCCGACAGGGGGCCGGAATCAGCCCCAGCATTTT. Its protein is CASSGRPTGGRNQPQHF.

About this clone itself: Other DNA sequences within the sample encode an identical CDR3. The V call is TRBV3-1 (or the pseudogene TRBV3-2), the J call TRBJ2-5; 7 bases map to TRBD1. The germline gives CDR1 LGHDT, CDR2 YNNKEL (reference sequence). Trimming cost V 1 base and J 3 bases; bases outside gene matches: 2. This CDR3 contains 14 residues. CDR3 in amino acids: CASSQGTGEETQYF. The CDR3 DNA reads TGTGCCAGCAGCCAAGGCACAGGGGAAGAGACCCAGTACTTC.

This chain connects TRBV19 to TRBJ1-5; 9 bases line up with TRBD1. From germline, CDR1 is LNHDA and CDR2 SQIVND (reference sequence). The ends lost 6 bases at V and 2 bases at J; junction bases unmatched: 5. CDR3 length: 15 residues. The CDR3 protein is CASRDRGSGNQPQHF. DNA of the CDR3: TGTGCCAGTAGGGACAGGGGATCGGGCAATCAGCCCCAGCATTTT.